These 22 T cell receptor beta chains were all obtained from the same sample, sequenced in a study of T-cell reconstitution after alpha-beta-depleted transplantation in children (dated by TCRdb to the mid-2010s). Receptors were amplified or captured by PCR. Sequencing was carried out with an Illumina HiSeq 2500. Molecular barcoding was employed in the preparation of TCR libraries, with unique molecular identifiers being used to normalize TCRbeta repertoire quantification. TCRdb reran the public reads through fastp at Q25 and MiXCR, keeping productive beta chains. Here each entry gathers all rows of one CDR3 protein and keeps the most common genes and DNA. This sample holds some 590,000 distinct CDR3 sequences; about 10% were observed only once. Less than 4.5% of the sample comes from the top ten. Material: PBMCs from the stem cell graft donor, obtained from the stem cell graft. These receptor sequences come from a human donor who donated a stem cell graft to a child with acute myeloid leukemia.

This clonotype has only a few counts. The chain recombines TRBV20-1 with TRBJ1-1; TRBD1 might be the D (6 bases). CDR3 length: 16 amino acids. Germline CDR1 is DFQATT and CDR2 is SNEGSKA (reference sequence). V lost 5 bases, J lost 5 bases, and 24 bases lay in between. The CDR3 region has the DNA TGCAGTGCTCCCGCCCCGGGACAAACCGTGAGGACTGAAGCTTTCTTT. Protein sequence: CSAPAPGQTVRTEAFF.

V is TRBV4-1 and J is TRBJ2-1; 12 bases map to TRBD2. Trimming removed 1 base from V and 1 base from J; junction bases left unmatched: 14. The CDR3 is made up of 21 amino acids. The germline CDR1 and CDR2 sequences are MGHRA and YSYEKL. The CDR3 here is CASSQAGPGLAGEFSYNEQFF. For the CDR3, the DNA is TGCGCCAGCAGCCAAGCGGGCCCGGGACTAGCGGGCGAGTTTTCCTACAATGAGCAGTTCTTC.

The sample holds many counts of this clonotype. This rearrangement joins TRBV11-2 to TRBJ2-1, with 11 positions matching TRBD2. Germline CDR1 and CDR2: SGHAT and FQNNGV. J was trimmed by 6 bases and V by 3 bases; bases with no gene match: 7. This CDR3 comprises 16 residues. CDR3 amino acids: CASSFSGRAGSNEQFF. As DNA, the CDR3 is TGTGCCAGCAGCTTTAGCGGGAGGGCCGGTAGCAATGAGCAGTTCTTC.

This rearrangement joins TRBV10-2 to TRBJ2-3; D gene ambiguous. Germline CDR1 and CDR2: WSHSY and SAAADI. The V gene lost 3 bases and the J gene lost 8 bases, with 9 bases spanning the gap. The CDR3 spans 12 residues. Here the CDR3 DNA reads TGCGCCAGCAGTGAAGTGGCGGCTACGCAGTATTTT. Translating gives CASSEVAATQYF.

This clonotype showed up just once. This chain uses TRBV24-1 with TRBJ2-2; D possibly corresponds to TRBD2 (6 bases). The ends were cut back, 1 base at V and 7 bases at J, with 12 bases in the middle. This CDR3 spans 15 amino acids. Germline assignment: CDR1 KGHDR and CDR2 SFDVKD. The CDR3 spells CATSDLGGDRGELFF. The DNA for the CDR3 is TGTGCCACCAGTGATTTAGGAGGGGATCGCGGGGAGCTGTTTTTT.

In this sample, this clonotype turned up many times. The V and J genes are TRBV15 and TRBJ2-2; D not resolved. The germline gives CDR1 LNHNV, CDR2 YYDKDF (reference sequence). CDR3 size: 13 residues. The V end was cut by 5 bases, the J end by 4 bases, with 8 bases between. The CDR3 protein is CATSDWRTGELFF. The CDR3 DNA reads TGTGCCACCAGCGATTGGCGCACCGGGGAGCTGTTTTTT. Complete variable domain (other parts from reference TRBV15 and TRBJ2-2): DAMVIQNPRYQVTQFGKPVTLSCSQTLNHNVMYWYQQKSSQAPKLLFHYYDKDFNNEADTPDNFQSRRPNTSFCFLDIRSPGLGDTAMYLCATSDWRTGELFFGEGSRLTVL.

This clonotype appeared a few times. The chain links TRBV9 to TRBJ2-6; D gene uncertain. Germline assignment: CDR1 SGDLS and CDR2 YYNGEE. Trimming removed 3 bases at V and 4 bases at J, with 2 bases between. The CDR3 consists of 12 residues. The CDR3 DNA reads TGTGCCAGCAGCGACGGGGCCAACGTCCTGACTTTC. Translated: CASSDGANVLTF.

A few counts support this clonotype. This sequence joins TRBV29-1 and TRBJ2-7, with D unresolved. V gave up 6 bases and J gave up 7 bases, with 19 bases separating them. The CDR3 is 13 amino acids. CDR1 is SQVTM, CDR2 ANQGSEA, per germline. Written as DNA, the CDR3 is TGCAGCGTCAACGTTCTAACAGTGGGGGAGCAGTACTTC. It is translated as CSVNVLTVGEQYF.

The chain uses TRBV18 and TRBJ2-3; 12 bases agree with TRBD2. The V and J ends lost 1 base and 5 bases, in that order; junction bases with no gene match: 4. Germline lookup yields CDR1 KGHSH and CDR2 LQKENI. This CDR3 comprises 16 residues. The CDR3 region has the DNA TGTGCCAGCTCACCACAGACTAGCGGGAGTCTAGATACGCAGTATTTT. This encodes CASSPQTSGSLDTQYF.

This clonotype was seen only a few times. The rearrangement links TRBV2 to TRBJ2-1; either TRBD1 or TRBD2 may supply D (6 bases each). Germline V lookup: CDR1 SNHLY, CDR2 FYNNEI. This CDR3 comprises 13 residues. The V end lost 11 bases, the J end lost 7 bases, and 18 bases lay between the germline ends. CDR3 nucleotide sequence: TGTGCCCGCCCTGGGGGGCGGTTGAATGAGCAGTTCTTC. Encoded protein: CARPGGRLNEQFF.

The chain uses TRBV20-1 and TRBJ2-5; 10 nucleotides align to TRBD2. Trimming at V came to 2 bases and at J to 5 bases, leaving 11 bases not matched to a gene. CDR1 and CDR2 (germline): DFQATT, SNEGSKA (reference sequence). This CDR3 is 16 amino acids long. The CDR3, as DNA: TGCAGTGCTAGAAAACCTAGCGGGAGACGGTGGGAGACCCAGTACTTC. This sequence encodes CSARKPSGRRWETQYF.

Ten or more counts support this clonotype. This rearrangement joins TRBV5-1 to TRBJ2-5; D is uncertain. The CDR3 is 16 amino acids. V lost 0 bases to trimming and J lost 4 bases, with 16 bases between them. Germline-derived CDR1 and CDR2 are SGHRS and YFSETQ. The CDR3, as DNA: TGCGCCAGCAGCTTGGTATCTGGGTTTTTAGGAGAGACCCAGTACTTC. This sequence encodes CASSLVSGFLGETQYF.

This clonotype was detected many times. The gene calls are TRBV15 and TRBJ2-6; 9 positions agree with TRBD1. Germline V gives CDR1 LNHNV, CDR2 YYDKDF (reference sequence). V trimming: 7 bases; J trimming: 0 bases; junction bases outside the gene matches: 7. This CDR3 has 17 amino acids. The CDR3 DNA reads TGTGCCACCACCCCAGACAGGGGGTCCTCTGGGGCCAACGTCCTGACTTTC. This codes for CATTPDRGSSGANVLTF.

In its sample, this clonotype was seen a few times. V and J are TRBV7-9 and TRBJ1-1; no clear D gene. V was pared by 1 base and J by 1 base, with 16 bases between. Germline CDR1 SEHNR, CDR2 FQNEAQ (reference sequence). The CDR3 runs 17 residues. In DNA form, the CDR3 reads TGTGCCAGCAGCTTAGGGGTGGGTAGGAGGCCGAACACTGAAGCTTTCTTT. Its protein product is CASSLGVGRRPNTEAFF.

CDR3 nucleotides: TGTGCCAGCAGTCAACCCTCCTTGGATACGCAGTATTTT. It translates to CASSQPSLDTQYF. V gene TRBV27 combines with J gene TRBJ2-3; D is uncertain. V was shortened by 5 bases and J by 6 bases, with 12 bases between the two germline ends. In germline, CDR1 is MNHEY, CDR2 SMNVEV (reference sequence). The CDR3 totals 13 residues.

This clonotype was detected only a few times. V is TRBV21-1 and J is TRBJ2-5; TRBD1, as called in the table, went unchecked against the DNA. TRBV21-1 is deemed a pseudogene. The CDR3 extends over 14 amino acids. The CDR3 bases are TGTGCCAGCATCCTGGACATCTGCCAAGAGACCCAGTACTTC. Its translation: CASILDICQETQYF.

This clonotype was picked up a small number of times. The chain links TRBV29-1 to TRBJ2-7, with D perhaps matching TRBD1 (6 bases). With 2 bases removed from V and 6 bases from J, the gap between germline ends came to 17 bases. The CDR3 totals 14 residues. Germline V gives CDR1 SQVTM, CDR2 ANQGSEA. CDR3 in DNA: TGCAGCGTTGAATCGGTCAGGGGAATCGGCGAGCAGTACTTC. It specifies CSVESVRGIGEQYF.

Ten or more counts support this clonotype. This CDR3 reads CASSWQGLVLYNEQFF. The CDR3, as DNA: TGCGCCAGCAGCTGGCAGGGGCTCGTTCTATACAATGAGCAGTTCTTC. The chain carries TRBV5-1 and TRBJ2-1; D perhaps matches TRBD1 (6 bases). CDR1 and CDR2 (germline): SGHRS, YFSETQ. V was clipped by 3 bases and J by 4 bases, with 17 bases between them. The CDR3 consists of 16 residues.

This clonotype was seen ten or more times. V is TRBV29-1 and J is TRBJ2-1; TRBD1 aligns across 7 bases. Germline CDR1 reads SQVTM; CDR2 reads ANQGSEA. This CDR3 is 16 amino acids long. J gave up 2 bases and V 0 bases, and 7 bases lay outside the gene matches. CDR3 sequence: CSVEEGTAGTYNEQFF. As DNA, the CDR3 is TGCAGCGTTGAAGAAGGGACAGCAGGCACCTACAATGAGCAGTTCTTC.

This clonotype came up a few times. This sequence joins TRBV15 and TRBJ2-6; 8 bases map to TRBD1. Per the germline V gene, CDR1 is LNHNV and CDR2 is YYDKDF (reference sequence). CDR3 length: 18 residues. The trim removed 3 bases at V and 0 bases at J, leaving 7 bases unmatched. DNA of the CDR3: TGTGCCACCAGCAGCTACAGGGGGTTCGACTCTGGGGCCAACGTCCTGACTTTC. Translating it yields CATSSYRGFDSGANVLTF.

In this sample, this clonotype turned up many times. The V call is TRBV7-2, the J call TRBJ2-7; TRBD2 matches 14 bases. This CDR3 is 16 amino acids long. Trimming removed 2 bases from V and 12 bases from J; junction bases left unmatched: 12. Germline CDR1 and CDR2: SGHTA and FQGNSA. The CDR3 DNA sequence: TGTGCCAGCAGCTTACTTTCTCGGGGACTAGCGGGAGTCACGTACTTC. This sequence encodes CASSLLSRGLAGVTYF. Combining the CDR3 with reference TRBV7-2 and TRBJ2-7 gives the whole variable domain GAGVSQSPSNKVTEKGKDVELRCDPISGHTALYWYRQSLGQGLEFLIYFQGNSAPDKSGLPSDRFSAERTGGSVSTLTIQRTQQEDSAVYLCASSLLSRGLAGVTYFGPGTRLTVT.

The chain joins TRBV6-2 or TRBV6-3 to TRBJ2-7; TRBD2 agrees at 9 bases. This CDR3 has 15 amino acids. CDR1 is MNHEY, CDR2 SVGEGT, per germline. The junction had 8 bases not matched to a gene; V was cut back by 7 bases and J by 1 base. CDR3 DNA: TGTGCCAGCACCCACCGGCTAGCGGGATCCTACGAGCAGTACTTC. Residues: CASTHRLAGSYEQYF.